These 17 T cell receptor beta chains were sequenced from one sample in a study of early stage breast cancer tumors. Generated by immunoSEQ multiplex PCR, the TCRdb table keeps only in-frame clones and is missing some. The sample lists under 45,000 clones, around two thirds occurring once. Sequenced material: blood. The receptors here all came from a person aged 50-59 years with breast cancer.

In DNA, the CDR3 is TGTGCCAGCAGCAAACTCCCCACCGGGGAGCTGTTTTTT. Translation: CASSKLPTGELFF. The gene calls are TRBV21-1 and TRBJ2-2; the table's D call of TRBD2 was not tested on the DNA. TRBV21-1 is described as a pseudogene. The CDR3 has 13 residues.

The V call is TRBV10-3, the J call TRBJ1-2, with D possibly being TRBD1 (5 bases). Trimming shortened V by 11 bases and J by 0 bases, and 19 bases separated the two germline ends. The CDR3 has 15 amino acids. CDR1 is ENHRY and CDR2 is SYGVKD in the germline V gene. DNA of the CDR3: TGTGCCGCCCGGGGGGGAGGGGAAGCTAACTATGGCTACACCTTC. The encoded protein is CAARGGGEANYGYTF.

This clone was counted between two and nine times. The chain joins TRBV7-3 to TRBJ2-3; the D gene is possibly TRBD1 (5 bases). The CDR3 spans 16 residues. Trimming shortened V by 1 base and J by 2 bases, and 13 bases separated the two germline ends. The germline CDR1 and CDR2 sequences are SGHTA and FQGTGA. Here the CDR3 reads CASSLRGGRYTDTQYF. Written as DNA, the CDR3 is TGTGCCAGCAGCTTAAGGGGCGGTCGATACACAGATACGCAGTATTTT.

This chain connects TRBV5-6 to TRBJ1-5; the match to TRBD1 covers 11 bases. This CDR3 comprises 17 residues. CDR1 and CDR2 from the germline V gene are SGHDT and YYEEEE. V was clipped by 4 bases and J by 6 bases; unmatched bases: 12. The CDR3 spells CASSLQGTGGRSQPQHF. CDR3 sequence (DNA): TGTGCCAGCAGCCTCCAAGGGACAGGGGGTAGGAGTCAGCCCCAGCATTTT.

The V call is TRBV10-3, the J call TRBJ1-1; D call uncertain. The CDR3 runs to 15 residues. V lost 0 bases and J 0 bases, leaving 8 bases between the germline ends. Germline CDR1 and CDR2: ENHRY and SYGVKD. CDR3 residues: CAISESLVLNTEAFF. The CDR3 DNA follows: TGTGCCATCAGTGAGTCGTTAGTTCTGAACACTGAAGCTTTCTTT.

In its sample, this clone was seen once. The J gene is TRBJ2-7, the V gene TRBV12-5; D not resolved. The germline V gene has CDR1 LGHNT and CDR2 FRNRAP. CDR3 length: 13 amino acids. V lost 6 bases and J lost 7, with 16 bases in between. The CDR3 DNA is TGTGCTAGTGGCCCCTTGGTAGGTGGAGAGCAGTACGTC. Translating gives CASGPLVGGEQYV.

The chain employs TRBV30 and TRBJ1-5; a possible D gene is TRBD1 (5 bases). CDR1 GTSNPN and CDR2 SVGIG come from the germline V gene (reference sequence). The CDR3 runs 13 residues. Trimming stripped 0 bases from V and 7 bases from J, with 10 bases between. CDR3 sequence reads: CAWSVGGEQPQHF. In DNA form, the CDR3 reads TGTGCCTGGAGTGTAGGAGGGGAGCAGCCCCAGCATTTT. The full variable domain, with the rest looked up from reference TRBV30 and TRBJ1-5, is SQTIHQWPATLVQPVGSPLSLECTVEGTSNPNLYWYRQAAGRGLQLLFYSVGIGQISSEVPQNLSASRPQDRQFILSSKKLLLSDSGFYLCAWSVGGEQPQHFGDGTRLSIL.

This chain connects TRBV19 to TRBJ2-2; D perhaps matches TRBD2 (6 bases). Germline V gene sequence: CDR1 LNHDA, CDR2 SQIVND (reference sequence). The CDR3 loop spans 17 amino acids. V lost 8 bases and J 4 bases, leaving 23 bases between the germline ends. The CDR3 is CASFGRDRESGTGELFF. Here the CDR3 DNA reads TGTGCCAGTTTTGGCAGAGATCGGGAGAGCGGCACCGGGGAGCTGTTTTTT.

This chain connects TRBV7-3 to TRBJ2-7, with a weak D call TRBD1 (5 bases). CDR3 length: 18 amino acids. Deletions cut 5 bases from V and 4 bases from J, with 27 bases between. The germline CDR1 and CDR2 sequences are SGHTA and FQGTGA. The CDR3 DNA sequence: TGTGCCAGCAGCCCCCGGACCCCGGACAAAGCCAAGGTGTACGAGCAGTACTTC. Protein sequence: CASSPRTPDKAKVYEQYF.

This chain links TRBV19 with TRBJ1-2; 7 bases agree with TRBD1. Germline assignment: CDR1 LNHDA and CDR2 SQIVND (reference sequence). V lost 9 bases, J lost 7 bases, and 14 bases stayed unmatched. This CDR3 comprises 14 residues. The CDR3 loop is CASSRDSSFRGYTF. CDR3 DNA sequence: TGTGCCAGCTCCCGGGACAGTTCTTTTCGTGGCTACACCTTC.

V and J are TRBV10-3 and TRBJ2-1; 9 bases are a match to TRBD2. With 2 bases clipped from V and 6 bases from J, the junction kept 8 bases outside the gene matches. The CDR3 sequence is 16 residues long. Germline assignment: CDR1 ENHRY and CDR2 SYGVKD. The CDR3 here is CAISEGGLAGRNEQFF. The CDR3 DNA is TGTGCCATCAGTGAGGGAGGGCTAGCGGGACGCAATGAGCAGTTCTTC.

The CDR3: CSVRTGGTEAFF. DNA for the CDR3: TGCAGCGTGAGGACAGGGGGGACTGAAGCTTTCTTT. The chain uses TRBV29-1 and TRBJ1-1; 10 nucleotides match TRBD1. The CDR3 runs 12 residues. Germline CDR1 SQVTM, CDR2 ANQGSEA. The V gene end was trimmed by 6 bases and the J gene end by 5 bases; junction bases not matched to a gene: 3.

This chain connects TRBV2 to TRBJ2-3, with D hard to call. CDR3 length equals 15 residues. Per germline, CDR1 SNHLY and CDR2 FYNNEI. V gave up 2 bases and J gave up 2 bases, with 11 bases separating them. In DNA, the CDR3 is TGTGCCAGCAGTGAATCCACCTATAACACAGATACGCAGTATTTT. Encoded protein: CASSESTYNTDTQYF.

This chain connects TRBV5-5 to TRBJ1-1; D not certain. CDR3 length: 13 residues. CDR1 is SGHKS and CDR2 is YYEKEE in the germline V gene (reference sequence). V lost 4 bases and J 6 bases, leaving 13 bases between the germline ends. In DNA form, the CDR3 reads TGTGCCAGCAGCAGAGGCGGGGTGTCTGAAGCTTTCTTT. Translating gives CASSRGGVSEAFF.

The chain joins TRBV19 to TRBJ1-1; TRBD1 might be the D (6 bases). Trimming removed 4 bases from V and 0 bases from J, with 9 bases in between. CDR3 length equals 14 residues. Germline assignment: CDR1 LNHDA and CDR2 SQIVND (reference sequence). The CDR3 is CASSRTAVNTEAFF. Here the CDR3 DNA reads TGTGCCAGTAGTAGGACAGCTGTGAACACTGAAGCTTTCTTT.

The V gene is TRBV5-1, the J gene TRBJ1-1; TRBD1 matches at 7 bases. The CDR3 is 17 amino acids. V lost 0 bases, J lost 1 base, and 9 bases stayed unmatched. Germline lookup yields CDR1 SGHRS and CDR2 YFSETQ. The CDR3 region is CASSLGLAGGSNTEAFF. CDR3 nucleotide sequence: TGCGCCAGCAGCTTGGGGTTGGCAGGGGGTTCGAACACTGAAGCTTTCTTT.

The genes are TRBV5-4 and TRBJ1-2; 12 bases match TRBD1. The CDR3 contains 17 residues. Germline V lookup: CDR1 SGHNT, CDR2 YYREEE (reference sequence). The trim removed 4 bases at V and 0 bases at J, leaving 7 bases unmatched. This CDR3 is CASSPGQGALANYGYTF. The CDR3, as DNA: TGTGCCAGCAGCCCGGGACAGGGGGCTTTAGCTAACTATGGCTACACCTTC.